These T cell receptor beta chains were read from a single sample in a study of T cells in localized non-small cell lung cancer. Method: immunoSEQ multiplex PCR; TCRdb's copy keeps in-frame clones and lacks some. The sample shows 50,000 to 60,000 clones, 70% to 90% of them seen only once. The source was PBMCs, collected before any cancer treatment. Receptors originate from a female donor with stage II lung adenocarcinoma. The conserved cysteine and the conserved F or W are not part of the CDR3 here. Fields, in order: V gene, J gene, CDR3 protein.

V: TRBV27
J: TRBJ1-5
CDR3: ASSLKWGYSNQPQH

V: TRBV6-1
J: TRBJ1-6
CDR3: ASGLLRVLNSPLH

V: TRBV9
J: TRBJ2-2
CDR3: ASSARTLGAGELF

V: TRBV5-1
J: TRBJ1-3
CDR3: ASSLEGYSGNTIY

V: TRBV11-2
J: TRBJ2-5
CDR3: ASSLGGTYQETQY

V: TRBV19
J: TRBJ2-3
CDR3: ASSMLASTDTQY

V: TRBV18
J: TRBJ2-1
CDR3: ASSPAVSYNEQF

V: TRBV5-4
J: TRBJ1-1
CDR3: ASSLVWDTEAF

V: TRBV6-1
J: TRBJ1-1
CDR3: ASRTVVEAF

V: TRBV19
J: TRBJ2-5
CDR3: ASSIVGGDYSETQY

V: TRBV9
J: TRBJ1-1
CDR3: ASSVGSENTEAF

V: TRBV13
J: TRBJ1-2
CDR3: ASSSETELTNYGYT

V: TRBV5-5
J: TRBJ2-7
CDR3: ASSSERGSYEQY

V: TRBV5-4
J: TRBJ1-1
CDR3: ASSQDSLNTEAF

V: TRBV27
J: TRBJ2-1
CDR3: ASSFAERPNNEQF

V: TRBV7-2
J: TRBJ2-5
CDR3: ASSQVVGRETQY

V: TRBV15
J: TRBJ2-1
CDR3: ATSRDWGGEGPNEQF

V: TRBV6-5
J: TRBJ1-1
CDR3: ATGQGAVTEAF

V: TRBV6-1
J: TRBJ1-1
CDR3: ASSEVQQGLKANTEAF

V: TRBV5-6
J: TRBJ1-2
CDR3: ASSPRRPGGTSYT

V: TRBV27
J: TRBJ2-1
CDR3: ASSYSPWTRYNEQF

V: TRBV5-4
J: TRBJ2-7
CDR3: ASSLGLAGGLSYEQY

V: TRBV5-1
J: TRBJ1-1
CDR3: ASSLDSGNTEAF

V: TRBV5-4
J: TRBJ1-2
CDR3: ASSFGTGDYGYT

V: TRBV6-1
J: TRBJ2-1
CDR3: ASSVGPYNEQF

V: TRBV19
J: TRBJ1-1
CDR3: ASSIDPGQGTEAF

V: TRBV9
J: TRBJ1-6
CDR3: ASSVDQYNSPLH

V: TRBV2
J: TRBJ2-2
CDR3: ASSSGTKNTGELF

V: TRBV5-1
J: TRBJ2-7
CDR3: ASSLALTGGTYEQY

V: TRBV5-1
J: TRBJ1-1
CDR3: ASSLAGERAPGTEAF

V: TRBV2
J: TRBJ1-2
CDR3: ASSGTGGNYGYT

V: TRBV11-2
J: TRBJ2-4
CDR3: ASSPGTSGTNIQY

V: TRBV18
J: TRBJ1-5
CDR3: ASSPLGTGRNQPQH

V: TRBV7-9
J: TRBJ1-2
CDR3: ASSLSLGRGVDWAGYT

V: TRBV19
J: TRBJ2-1
CDR3: ASSIRSGGLREQF

V: TRBV7-2
J: TRBJ2-7
CDR3: ASSPSGGLGYEQY

V: TRBV10-3
J: TRBJ2-1
CDR3: AISTLTGLGQGNEQF

V: TRBV29-1
J: TRBJ1-2
CDR3: STVLGQGSGYT

V: TRBV18
J: TRBJ2-2
CDR3: ASSQWVTGTSGELF

V: TRBV7-9
J: TRBJ2-7
CDR3: ASSFLGPGEQY

V: TRBV15
J: TRBJ2-1
CDR3: AAAPPRGGSEQF

V: TRBV6-4
J: TRBJ1-3
CDR3: ASSDYSAGNTIY

V: TRBV5-1
J: TRBJ1-2
CDR3: ASSLQPGQGNYGYT

V: TRBV18
J: TRBJ2-3
CDR3: ASSPPGLGGTMGTQY

V: TRBV5-4
J: TRBJ2-6
CDR3: ASSPWDRNVLT

V: TRBV7-7
J: TRBJ2-2
CDR3: ASRLSRGAGELF

V: TRBV5-4
J: TRBJ1-2
CDR3: ASSEPGLGYT

V: TRBV7-6
J: TRBJ2-1
CDR3: ASSLGLAESSYNEQF

V: TRBV2
J: TRBJ2-3
CDR3: ASMVDRGGTDTQY

V: TRBV9
J: TRBJ1-2
CDR3: ASSVGDRPYGYT

V: TRBV2
J: TRBJ2-7
CDR3: ANLQSPAGSYEQY